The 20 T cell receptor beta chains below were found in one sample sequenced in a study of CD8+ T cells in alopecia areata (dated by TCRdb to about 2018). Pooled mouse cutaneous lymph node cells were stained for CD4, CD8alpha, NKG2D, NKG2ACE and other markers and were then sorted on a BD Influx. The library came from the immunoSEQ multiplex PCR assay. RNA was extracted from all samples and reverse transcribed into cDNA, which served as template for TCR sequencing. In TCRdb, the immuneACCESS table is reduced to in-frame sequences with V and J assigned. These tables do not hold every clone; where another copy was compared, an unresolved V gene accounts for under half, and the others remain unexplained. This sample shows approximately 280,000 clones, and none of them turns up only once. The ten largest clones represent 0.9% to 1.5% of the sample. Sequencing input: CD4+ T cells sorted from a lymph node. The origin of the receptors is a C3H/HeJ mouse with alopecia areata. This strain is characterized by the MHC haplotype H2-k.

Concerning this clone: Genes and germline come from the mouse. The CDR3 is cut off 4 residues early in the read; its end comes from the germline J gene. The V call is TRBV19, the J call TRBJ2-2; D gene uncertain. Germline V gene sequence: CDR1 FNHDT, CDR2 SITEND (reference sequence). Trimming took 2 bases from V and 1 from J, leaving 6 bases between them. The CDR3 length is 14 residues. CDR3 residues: CASSMWVNTGQLYF. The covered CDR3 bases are TGTGCCAGCAGTATGTGGGTAAACACCGGG.

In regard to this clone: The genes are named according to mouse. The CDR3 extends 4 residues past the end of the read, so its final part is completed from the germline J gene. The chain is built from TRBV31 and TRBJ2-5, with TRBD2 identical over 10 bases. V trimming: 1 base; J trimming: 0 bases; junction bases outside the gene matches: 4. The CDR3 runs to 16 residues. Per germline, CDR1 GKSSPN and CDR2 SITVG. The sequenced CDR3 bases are TGTGCCTGGAGTCCCGGACTGGGGGTTAACCAAGAC. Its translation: CAWSPGLGVNQD. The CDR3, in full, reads CAWSPGLGVNQDTQYF. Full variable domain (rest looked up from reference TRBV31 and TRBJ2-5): AQTIHQWPVAEIKAVGSPLSLGCTIKGKSSPNLYWYWQATGGTLQQLFYSITVGQVESVVQLNLSASRPKDDQFILSTEKLLLSHSGFYLCAWSPGLGVNQDTQYFGPGTRLLVL.

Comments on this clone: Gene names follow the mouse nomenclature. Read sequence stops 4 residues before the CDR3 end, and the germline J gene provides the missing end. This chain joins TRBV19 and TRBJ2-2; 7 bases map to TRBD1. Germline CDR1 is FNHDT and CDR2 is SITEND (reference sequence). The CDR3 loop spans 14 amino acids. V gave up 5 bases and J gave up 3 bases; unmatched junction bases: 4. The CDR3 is CASSNRGDTGQLYF. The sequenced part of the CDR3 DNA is TGTGCCAGCAGCAACAGGGGCGACACCGGG.

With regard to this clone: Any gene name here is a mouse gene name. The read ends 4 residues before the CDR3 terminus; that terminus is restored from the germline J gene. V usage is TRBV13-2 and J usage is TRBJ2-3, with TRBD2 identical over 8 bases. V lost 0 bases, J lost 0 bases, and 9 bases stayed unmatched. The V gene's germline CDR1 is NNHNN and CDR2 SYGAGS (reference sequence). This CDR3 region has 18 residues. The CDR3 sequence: CASGDARTGRTSAETLYF. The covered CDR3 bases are TGTGCCAGCGGTGATGCAAGGACTGGGAGAACTAGTGCAGAA.

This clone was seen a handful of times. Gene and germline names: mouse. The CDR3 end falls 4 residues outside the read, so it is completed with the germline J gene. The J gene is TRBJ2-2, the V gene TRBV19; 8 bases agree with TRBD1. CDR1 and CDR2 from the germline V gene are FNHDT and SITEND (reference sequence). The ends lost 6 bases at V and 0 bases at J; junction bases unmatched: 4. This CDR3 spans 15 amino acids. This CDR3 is CASTSGGANTGQLYF. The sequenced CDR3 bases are TGTGCCAGCACCTCAGGGGGCGCAAACACCGGG.

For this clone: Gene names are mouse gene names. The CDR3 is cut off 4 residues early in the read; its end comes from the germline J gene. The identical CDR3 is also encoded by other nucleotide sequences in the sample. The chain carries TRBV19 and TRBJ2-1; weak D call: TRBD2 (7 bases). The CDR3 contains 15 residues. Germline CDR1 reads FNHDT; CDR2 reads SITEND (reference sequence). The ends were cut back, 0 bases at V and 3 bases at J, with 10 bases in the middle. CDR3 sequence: CASSIGGGGYAEQFF. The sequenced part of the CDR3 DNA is TGTGCCAGCAGTATAGGAGGGGGGGGCTATGCT.

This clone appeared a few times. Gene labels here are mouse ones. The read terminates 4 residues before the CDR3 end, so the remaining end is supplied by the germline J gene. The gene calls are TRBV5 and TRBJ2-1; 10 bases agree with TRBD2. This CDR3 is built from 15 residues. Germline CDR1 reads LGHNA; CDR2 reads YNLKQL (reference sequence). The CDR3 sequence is CASSPPGGALAEQFF. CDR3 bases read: TGTGCCAGCAGCCCCCCTGGGGGGGCTTTAGCT.

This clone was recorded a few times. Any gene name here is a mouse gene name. The CDR3 here is CASSSGNANSDYTF. CDR3 bases read: TGTGCCAGCAGTTCTGGAAATGCAAACTCC. This chain connects TRBV26 to TRBJ1-2; D uncertain. With the read ending 4 residues before the CDR3 end, the germline J gene is used to fill in that end. Germline V gives CDR1 KGHPV, CDR2 FQNQEV (reference sequence). V was trimmed by 5 bases and J by 0 bases, leaving 10 bases between them. The CDR3 is made up of 14 amino acids.

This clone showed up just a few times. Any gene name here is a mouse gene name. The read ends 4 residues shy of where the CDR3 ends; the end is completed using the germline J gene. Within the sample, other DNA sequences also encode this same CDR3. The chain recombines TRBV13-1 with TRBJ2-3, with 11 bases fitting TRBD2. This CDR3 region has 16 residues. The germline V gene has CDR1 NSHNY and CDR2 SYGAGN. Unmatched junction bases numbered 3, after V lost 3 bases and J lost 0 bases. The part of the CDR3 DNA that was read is TGTGCCAGCAGTGGGACTGGGGGGACTAGTGCAGAA. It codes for CASSGTGGTSAE. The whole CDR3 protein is CASSGTGGTSAETLYF.

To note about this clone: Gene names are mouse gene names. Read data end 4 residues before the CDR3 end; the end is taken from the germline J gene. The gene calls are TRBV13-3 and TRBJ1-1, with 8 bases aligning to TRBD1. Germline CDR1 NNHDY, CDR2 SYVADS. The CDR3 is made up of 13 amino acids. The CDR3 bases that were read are TGTGCCAGCAGTGGTACAGGGGGAGCA. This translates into CASSGTGGA. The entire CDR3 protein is CASSGTGGAEVFF.

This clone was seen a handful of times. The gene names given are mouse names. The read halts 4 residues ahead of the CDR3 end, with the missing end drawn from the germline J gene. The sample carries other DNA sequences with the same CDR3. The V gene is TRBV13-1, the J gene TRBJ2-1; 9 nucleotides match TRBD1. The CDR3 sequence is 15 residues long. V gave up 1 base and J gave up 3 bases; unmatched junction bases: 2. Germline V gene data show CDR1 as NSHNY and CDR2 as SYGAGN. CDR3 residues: CASSDLTGGYAEQFF. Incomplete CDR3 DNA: TGTGCCAGCAGTGATTTGACAGGGGGCTATGCT.

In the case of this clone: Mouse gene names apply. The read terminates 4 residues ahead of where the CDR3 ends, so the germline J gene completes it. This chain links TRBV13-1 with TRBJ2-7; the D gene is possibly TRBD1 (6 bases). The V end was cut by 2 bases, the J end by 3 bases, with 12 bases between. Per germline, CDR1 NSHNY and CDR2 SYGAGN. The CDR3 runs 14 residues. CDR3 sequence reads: CASSEGDKGYEQYF. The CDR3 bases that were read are TGTGCCAGCAGTGAGGGGGACAAGGGCTAT.

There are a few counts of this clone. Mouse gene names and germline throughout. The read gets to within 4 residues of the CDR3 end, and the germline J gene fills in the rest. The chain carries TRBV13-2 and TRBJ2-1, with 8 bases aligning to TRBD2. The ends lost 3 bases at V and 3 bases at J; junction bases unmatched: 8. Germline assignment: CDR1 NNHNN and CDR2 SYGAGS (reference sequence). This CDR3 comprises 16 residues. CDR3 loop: CASGGYGGGRYAEQFF. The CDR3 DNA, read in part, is TGTGCCAGCGGTGGGTACGGGGGGGGCCGCTATGCT.

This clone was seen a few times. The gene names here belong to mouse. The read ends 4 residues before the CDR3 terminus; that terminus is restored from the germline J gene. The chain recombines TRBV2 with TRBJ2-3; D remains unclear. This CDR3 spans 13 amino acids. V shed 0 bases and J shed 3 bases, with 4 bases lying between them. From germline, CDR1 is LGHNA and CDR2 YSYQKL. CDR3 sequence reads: CASSQDWAETLYF. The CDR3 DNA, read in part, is TGTGCCAGCAGCCAAGATTGGGCAGAA.

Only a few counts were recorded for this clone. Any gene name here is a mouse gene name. The CDR3 spells CASSGAGTDTEVFF. The CDR3 DNA, read in part, is TGTGCCAGCAGTGGGGCCGGGACAGACACA. The chain employs TRBV13-1 and TRBJ1-1; 7 positions agree with TRBD1. The read gets to within 4 residues of the CDR3 end, and the germline J gene fills in the rest. J was trimmed by 3 bases and V by 3 bases; bases with no gene match: 5. This CDR3 spans 14 amino acids. Per the germline V gene, CDR1 is NSHNY and CDR2 is SYGAGN.

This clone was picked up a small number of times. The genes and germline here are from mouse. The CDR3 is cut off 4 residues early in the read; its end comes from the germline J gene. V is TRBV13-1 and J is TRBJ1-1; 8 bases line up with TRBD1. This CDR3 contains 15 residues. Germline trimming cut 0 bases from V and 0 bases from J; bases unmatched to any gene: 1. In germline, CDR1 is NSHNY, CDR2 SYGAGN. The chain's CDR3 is CASSDATGANTEVFF. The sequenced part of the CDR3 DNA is TGTGCCAGCAGTGATGCGACAGGGGCAAACACA.

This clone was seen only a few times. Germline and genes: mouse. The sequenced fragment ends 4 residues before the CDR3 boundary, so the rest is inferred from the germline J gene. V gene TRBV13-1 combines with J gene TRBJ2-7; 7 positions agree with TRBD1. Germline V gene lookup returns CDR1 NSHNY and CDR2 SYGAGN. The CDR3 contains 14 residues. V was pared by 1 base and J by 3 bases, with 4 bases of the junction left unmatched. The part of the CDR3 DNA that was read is TGTGCCAGCAGTGATTTGGCAGGGGGCTAT. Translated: CASSDLAGGY. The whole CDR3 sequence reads CASSDLAGGYEQYF.

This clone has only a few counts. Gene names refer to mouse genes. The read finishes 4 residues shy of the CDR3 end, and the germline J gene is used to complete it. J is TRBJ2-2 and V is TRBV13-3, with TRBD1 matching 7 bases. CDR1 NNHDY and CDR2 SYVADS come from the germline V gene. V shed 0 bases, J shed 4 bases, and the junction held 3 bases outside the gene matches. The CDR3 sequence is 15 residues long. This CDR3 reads CASSDDRGGTGQLYF. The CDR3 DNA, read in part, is TGTGCCAGCAGTGATGACAGGGGAGGCACCGGG.

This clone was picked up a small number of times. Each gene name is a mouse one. The CDR3 is CASSDKGGRREDTQYF. The part of the CDR3 DNA that was read is TGTGCCAGCAGTGACAAGGGGGGGCGAAGGGAAGAC. This chain joins TRBV13-3 and TRBJ2-5; TRBD2 matches 8 bases. The read gets to within 4 residues of the CDR3 end, and the germline J gene fills in the rest. The CDR3 runs to 16 residues. Germline assignment: CDR1 NNHDY and CDR2 SYVADS.

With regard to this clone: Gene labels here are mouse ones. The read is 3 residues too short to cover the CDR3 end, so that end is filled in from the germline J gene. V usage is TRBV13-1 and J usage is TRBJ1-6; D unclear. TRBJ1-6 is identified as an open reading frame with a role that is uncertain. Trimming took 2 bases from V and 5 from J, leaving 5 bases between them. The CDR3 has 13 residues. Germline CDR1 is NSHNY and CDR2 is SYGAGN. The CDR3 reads CASSESNNSPLYF. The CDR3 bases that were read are TGTGCCAGCAGTGAATCCAATAATTCGCCC.